This paragraph covers one TCR beta chain sequence. The clone's antigen remains unknown. No quality values exist for individual bases; no much larger clone is one base distant. The sample is drawn from a study of cytomegalovirus exposure and HLA in healthy donors (TCRdb year 2017). For the study in its entirety: According to an earlier analysis of 450 to 650 of the donors, about 180 million T cells yielded 95 million to 140 million unique TCR beta sequences and 276 Gb of sequence data. A later genetic analysis used genome-wide SNP genotypes for about 65% of the roughly 670 donors, treating that subset as a discovery cohort. Across under 500 genotyped donors of the cohort, an average of roughly 230,000 unique TCR beta nucleotide sequences per donor were sequenced, and roughly a sixth of those sequences were non-productive. Every discovery cohort repertoire had been produced on one sequencing platform. The number of donors typed differed by locus, with roughly 629-640 for A, B, C, DRB1 and DQB1, around 560 for DQA1, approximately 580 for DPA1, and 450 to 480 for DPB1. An earlier analysis of 587 of the donors used high-throughput TCR beta sequencing to judge whether each TCR beta V gene segment behaved as functional or pseudogenic. Rather than using new phenotypic data, the later analysis identified candidate immune exposures from TCR beta sequences and from how often those sequences occurred across donors. Of the 300 to 500 genotyped donors, less than 85% were placed in the genetic ancestry cluster associated with self-reported Caucasian donors. Both class I and class II loci were covered by HLA typing, at four-digit resolution. The study used immunosequencing to profile the T cell repertoires of approximately 690 subjects and linked those repertoires to cytomegalovirus serostatus. High-throughput TCR immunosequencing, statistical association of individual TCRs with disease status, and machine learning were combined to predict cytomegalovirus infection status. An early release that covered about 600 HLA-typed donors contained approximately 300 gigabases of sequencing data and tens of millions of unique TCR sequences. Along with the 666-subject first cohort, a separate validation cohort of over a hundred different subjects was used. The study was designed to test whether signatures of past pathogen exposure could be identified by cataloging public T cell receptors. A later analysis re-analyzed previously published TCR beta repertoires from 666 donors and added high-resolution HLA genotyping to study TCR occurrence patterns. Roughly five DR-DQ haplotypes were treated as single units for association and clustering because of strong linkage in the cohort. Donor age, sex, ethnicity and CMV serostatus were compiled alongside the repertoire data.

Measured from the cysteine to the phenylalanine, the CDR3 is 18 residues long. The only DNA kept is the CDR3, 54 bases in frame from the first base. The V and J ends are trimmed by 3 bases and 4 bases, leaving 22 bases between them. In the germline V gene, CDR1 corresponds to KGHSH and CDR2 to LQKENI. Libraries were made using the immunoSEQ multiplex PCR assay. For the multiplex PCR, a mixture combining 60 forward primers for TCR Vbeta segments and 13 reverse primers for TCR Jbeta segments was used. The CDR3 region of rearranged TCR beta genes was amplified from genomic DNA by a multiplex PCR assay. The amplified TCR beta libraries were sequenced on the Illumina HiSeq System as 87-base-pair reads. As for how the authors treated the data: A later analysis counted about 80 million unique TCR beta chains across the 550 to 750 repertoires, and approximately 11 million of these chains were shared by at least two donors. A nearest-neighbor algorithm error-corrected the raw reads and collapsed the reads into unique sequences, merging closely related sequences to remove PCR and sequencing errors. V, D and J gene segments were assigned by aligning CDR3 sequences to IMGT reference sequences. For a sequence to be retained, a match of at least six nucleotides was required to both a V gene segment and a J gene segment. A rearrangement counted as productive if the CDR3 had no stop codons and remained in frame with V and J, and every other rearrangement counted as non-productive. Following IMGT convention, CDR3 was defined as the stretch from the second conserved V-encoded cysteine up to the conserved J-encoded phenylalanine. The earlier analysis of some 550 of the donors excluded any sequence lacking an unambiguous match to a single V gene segment. In an earlier analysis of 587 of the donors, a V segment was called functional when productive rearrangements were above 56.7%, and segregating when the standard deviation between donors exceeded 5%. A statistical classification framework was developed to diagnose cytomegalovirus status using the catalog of TCR beta chain sequences. A later analysis assigned V and J genes by comparing TCR nucleotide sequences with IMGT/GENE-DB human TR gene sequences. In a later analysis, CDR3 sequences and most-parsimonious VDJ recombination scenarios were assigned using the TCRdist pipeline. In a later analysis, each TCR beta chain was defined by its CDR3 amino acid sequence together with its V-gene family, and reads without a unique V-gene family were excluded. To address suspected cross-contamination and a sequencing artifact, a later analysis removed 592 highly shared, low-generation-probability nucleotide sequences. A later analysis calculated a clonal expansion index for each public chain from normalized within-repertoire ranks of inferred template counts. In a later analysis, generation probabilities were computed with a VDJ recombination model fitted to out-of-frame rearrangements, and the resulting probabilities were checked against IGoR. Hypergeometric tests were used in a later analysis to score TCR-TCR, TCR-HLA and TCR-CMV co-occurrence, with a repertoire-size bias correction applied to the TCR pairs. A later analysis estimated false discovery rates by permuting HLA or CMV assignments 20 times. In a later analysis, co-occurring TCRs were grouped with DBSCAN, and TCRdist sequence similarity was added when clustering was performed within HLA-allele-positive subsets. Repertoires with fewer than 30,000 or more than 120,000 public chains, plus five repertoires with anomalous nucleotide sharing, were excluded from co-occurrence clustering. This is the immuneACCESS table as TCRdb keeps it, with only in-frame sequences that have V and J called. A part of the clones is gone; compared with another copy, unresolved V genes explain less than half, and the rest is unexplained. Clonal size and the V and J genes are those of that table, whereas D and trimming came from the DNA. The sample has 150,000 to 200,000 clones on record, 65% to 85% of them singletons. The ten largest clones represent approximately 2% of the sample.

In total, around 600 healthy bone marrow donors made up the cohort. At the time of sampling, every cohort member was nominally healthy, though immune exposures that went unrecorded were likely present. The donor tested CMV seronegative, placing the donor among the 352 seronegative members of the cohort. Every donor gave a peripheral blood sample, and the peripheral blood mononuclear cells from that sample were used for TCR beta sequencing. Genomic DNA extraction from the blood cell samples was performed with the Qiagen DNeasy Blood Extraction Kit. Results the study describes overall, beyond this receptor: The sequencing pipeline was judged likely to have produced a cluster of highly shared sequence variants as a technical artifact. Correlated functional status among segregating V segments might be attributable to linkage disequilibrium, but an unknown experimental factor could not be ruled out. A few of the identified cytomegalovirus-associated TCR beta chains were confirmed in vitro to be specific for cytomegalovirus antigens. A later analysis found that HLA-associated TCR beta chains were more clonally expanded and had lower generation probabilities than equally common non-associated chains. In a later analysis, the rate of TCR association differed among HLA loci, with DRB1 alleles having the most associated TCRs and HLA-C alleles having the fewest. According to a later genetic analysis, donors in an Asian-associated ancestry cluster had fewer N-insertions in productive TCRs than the roughly 670-donor mean. Because HLA typing was missing for some donors at each locus, association tests included only the typed subset. Because counts were too low, more than 15 rarely observed V segments, including chromosome 9 orphons, were excluded from the earlier analysis of some 540 of the donors. Roughly uniform sequencing depth across donors was assumed in presence/absence analyses, although this assumption may not hold. This cohort had only TCR beta chains sequenced, and the lack of alpha or paired-chain data limited which features could be detected. Most CMV-associated TCR beta chains appeared to be HLA-restricted in a later analysis, and the HLA associations seemed to be driven largely by CMV exposure. Most TCR sequences were observed very rarely across donors, whereas some public TCRs were present in many individuals. V-gene and J-gene trimming of TCR beta chains was associated with a missense DCLRE1C variant in a later genetic analysis, and the association was replicated in an independent cohort. The 87-base-pair reads could not distinguish some IMGT-functional V segments, including TRBV6-2 and TRBV6-3, so those segments were excluded. CMV serostatus was the only immune exposure information available for the cohort. Assigning TCR associations to individual alleles was difficult when HLA alleles, especially DR and DQ, strongly co-occurred. Several of the top co-occurrence clusters appeared to be linked to parvovirus B19, influenza, CMV and Epstein-Barr virus, according to a later analysis. According to the authors, the approach could potentially be generalized to other disease states and immunological phenotypes. The classifier was reported to diagnose cytomegalovirus status with high specificity and sensitivity in both the original cohort and the validation cohort. At a false discovery rate of 0.05, a later analysis linked 16,951 TCR beta sequences to specific HLA alleles. A further reported finding was that TCR beta sequences accurately predicted the HLA-A and HLA-B alleles for most subjects in the first cohort. In the study, some 180 TCR beta chains were listed as associated with cytomegalovirus. An earlier analysis of around 600 of the donors showed that most TCR beta V segments appeared in productive rearrangements either about 87% or about 30% of the time, which broadly matched IMGT annotations.

Source material: PBMCs. The V and J segments used are TRBV18 and TRBJ2-1; possibly the D gene is TRBD2, per 6 matching bases. This sequence originates from a man aged 18-30 years in good health and CMV-seronegative. The nucleotide sequence is TGTGCCAGCTCACCCTCGGTTGGAGGGGTGGACCCTTACAATGAGCAGTTCTTC. Translated, it gives CASSPSVGGVDPYNEQFF. Supplemented by the reference TRBV18 and TRBJ2-1 proteins around the CDR3, the complete variable domain is NAGVMQNPRHLVRRRGQEARLRCSPMKGHSHVYWYRQLPEEGLKFMVYLQKENIIDESGMPKERFSAEFPKEGPSILRIQQVVRGDSAAYFCASSPSVGGVDPYNEQFFGPGTRLTVL.